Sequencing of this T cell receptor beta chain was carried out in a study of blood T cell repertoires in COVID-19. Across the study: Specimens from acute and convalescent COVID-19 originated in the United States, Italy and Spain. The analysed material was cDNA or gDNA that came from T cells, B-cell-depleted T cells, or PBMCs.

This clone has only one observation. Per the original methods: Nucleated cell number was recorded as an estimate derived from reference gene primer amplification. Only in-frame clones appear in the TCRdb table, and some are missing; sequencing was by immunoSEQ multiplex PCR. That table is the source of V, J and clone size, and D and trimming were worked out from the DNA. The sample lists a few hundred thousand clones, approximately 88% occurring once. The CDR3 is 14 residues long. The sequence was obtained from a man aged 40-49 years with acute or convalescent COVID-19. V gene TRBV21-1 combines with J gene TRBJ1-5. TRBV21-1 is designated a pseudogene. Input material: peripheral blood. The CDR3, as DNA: TGTGCCGGAGAGGCCAGCCATCCCAATCAGCCCCAGCATTTT. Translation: CAGEASHPNQPQHF.